The 13 T cell receptor beta chains presented below share a single source sample, sequenced in a study of T cells after yellow fever vaccination (dated by TCRdb to the late 2010s). Library construction relied on 5' RACE. The instrument was an Illumina HiSeq 2500. TCRdb reanalyzed the raw reads on its own, using fastp at Q25 for trimming and MiXCR for clone calling, and kept in-frame beta chains. Rows with a matching CDR3 protein are joined into one entry that keeps the most common DNA and genes. The sample data list around 350,000 distinct CDR3 sequences, and 6.2% of these were observed just once. The biggest ten clones account for approximately 16% of the sample. The treatment or condition label of this sample denotes: live attenuated yellow fever vaccine strain. The material was PBMCs, obtained 5 days after the yellow fever booster vaccination. Receptors were obtained from a man in his thirties or forties who received the YFV17D yellow fever vaccine.

This clonotype has a handful of counts. The chain combines TRBV7-2 with TRBJ2-7; 10 positions match TRBD1. The CDR3 extends over 14 amino acids. J gave up 7 bases and V 5 bases, and 8 bases lay outside the gene matches. Germline loops: CDR1 SGHTA, CDR2 FQGNSA. The CDR3 nucleotides read TGTGCCAGCAGCGCCCGACAGGGGGCGGGAGAGCAGTACTTC. Its translation: CASSARQGAGEQYF.

Ten or more counts support this clonotype. CDR3 sequence: CASSRDPPRAGELFF. In DNA form, the CDR3 reads TGTGCCAGCAGCCGGGACCCCCCCAGGGCCGGGGAGCTGTTTTTT. This sequence joins TRBV5-5 and TRBJ2-2, with D possibly being TRBD1 or TRBD2 (5 bases each). The CDR3 has 15 residues. The ends were cut back, 4 bases at V and 6 bases at J, with 16 bases in the middle. CDR1 is SGHKS, CDR2 YYEKEE, per germline (reference sequence). The entire variable domain, with the rest obtained from reference TRBV5-5 and TRBJ2-2, is as follows: DAGVTQSPTHLIKTRGQQVTLRCSPISGHKSVSWYQQVLGQGPQFIFQYYEKEERGRGNFPDRFSARQFPNYSSELNVNALLLGDSALYLCASSRDPPRAGELFFGEGSRLTVL.

This clonotype was observed at least ten times. This chain connects TRBV5-1 to TRBJ2-3, with D hard to call. The ends were cut back, 4 bases at V and 5 bases at J, with 14 bases in the middle. This CDR3 has 14 amino acids. Germline V CDR1 and CDR2: SGHRS, YFSETQ. CDR3: CASSPRLSGDTQYF. The CDR3, as DNA: TGCGCCAGCAGCCCGCGCCTCAGTGGAGATACGCAGTATTTT.

There are a few counts of this clonotype. The rearrangement joins TRBV5-5 to TRBJ2-1, with 11 bases matching TRBD2. This CDR3 spans 14 amino acids. Germline V gene data show CDR1 as SGHKS and CDR2 as YYEKEE (reference sequence). The V segment lost 5 bases and the J segment 7 bases; nucleotides outside the gene matches: 5. CDR3 loop: CASRGLAAGNEQFF. As DNA, the CDR3 is TGTGCCAGCAGGGGACTAGCGGCGGGGAATGAGCAGTTCTTC.

The chain is built from TRBV18 and TRBJ1-4, with 7 bases fitting TRBD1. Per the germline V gene, CDR1 is KGHSH and CDR2 is LQKENI. The CDR3 consists of 17 residues. V lost 3 bases to trimming and J lost 8 bases; unmatched junction nucleotides: 15. In DNA form, the CDR3 reads TGTGCCAGCTCACCTCAGCAAAAGGGGGCATCCGGGGAAAAACTGTTTTTT. Its translation: CASSPQQKGASGEKLFF.

Only a few counts were recorded for this clonotype. This chain uses TRBV4-3 with TRBJ2-3; the D is unclear. There are 16 residues in the CDR3. The germline gives CDR1 LGHNA, CDR2 YSLEER. V dropped 0 bases and J dropped 0 bases, with 10 bases sitting between them. The CDR3 DNA reads as TGCGCCAGCAGCCAAGATGTTGGGCTTAGCACAGATACGCAGTATTTT. This translates into CASSQDVGLSTDTQYF.

J is TRBJ2-5 and V is TRBV7-8; D could derive from TRBD1 or TRBD2 (5 bases each). This CDR3 has 17 amino acids. The germline CDR1 and CDR2 sequences are SGHVS and FQNEAQ. V lost 6 bases, J lost 3 bases, and 23 bases lay in between. For the CDR3, the DNA is TGTGCCAGCAGGTCGGGGCCCCGGCGGGTTGGGGAAGAGACCCAGTACTTC. Translation gives CASRSGPRRVGEETQYF.

V usage is TRBV12-3 or TRBV12-4 and J usage is TRBJ2-7, with D tentatively TRBD2 (5 bases). CDR3 length equals 16 residues. Trimming cost V 3 bases and J 4 bases, with 19 bases left between them. CDR3 in amino acids: CASSLVEGVFVYEQYF. Written as DNA, the CDR3 is TGTGCCAGCAGTTTGGTTGAGGGCGTCTTTGTGTACGAGCAGTACTTC.

This clonotype was picked up a small number of times. The rearrangement links TRBV6-1 to TRBJ2-2; weak D call: TRBD1 (5 bases). The germline gives CDR1 MNHNS, CDR2 SASEGT. V dropped 5 bases and J dropped 4 bases, with 17 bases sitting between them. The CDR3 length is 16 residues. CDR3 sequence (DNA): TGTGCCAGCAGTAAGACAGCCAAAACAACCACCGGGGAGCTGTTTTTT. It is translated as CASSKTAKTTTGELFF.

In its sample, this clonotype was seen many times. CDR3 loop: CASSSDREQPQHF. The CDR3 region has the DNA TGTGCCAGCAGTTCGGACAGGGAGCAGCCCCAGCATTTT. The chain links TRBV6-6 to TRBJ1-5; 8 bases are a match to TRBD1. J gave up 7 bases and V 4 bases, and 3 bases lay outside the gene matches. The CDR3 loop spans 13 amino acids. Germline values: CDR1 MNHNY, CDR2 SVGAGI (reference sequence).

The table lists this clonotype with a count of one. At one of its ends the junction is not consistent with the germline gene, which may arise from a read error. J is TRBJ1-3 and V is TRBV14; TRBD1 aligns across 8 bases. There are 15 residues in the CDR3. Germline-derived CDR1 and CDR2 are SGHDN and FVKESK. The CDR3 region is CASSRDRISRNTIYF. The CDR3 bases are TGTGCCAGCAGCCGGGACAGGATCTCTCGAAACACCATATATTTT.

This clonotype was seen ten or more times. The chain uses TRBV20-1 and TRBJ2-5; 12 nucleotides line up with TRBD2. Germline V gene sequence: CDR1 DFQATT, CDR2 SNEGSKA (reference sequence). Germline trimming cut 1 base from V and 5 bases from J; bases unmatched to any gene: 8. CDR3 size: 16 residues. The CDR3 nucleotides are TGCAGTGCTAGAGGTTCTAGCGGGAGGGCCCAGGAGACCCAGTACTTC. It yields the protein CSARGSSGRAQETQYF.

The chain carries TRBV4-3 and TRBJ2-7, with D tentatively TRBD2 (6 bases). The V gene's germline CDR1 is LGHNA and CDR2 YSLEER. The CDR3 is 16 amino acids. Trimming cost V 1 base and J 5 bases, with 18 bases left between them. CDR3 residues: CASSQAPGTPRDEQYF. The CDR3 DNA reads TGCGCCAGCAGCCAAGCGCCAGGGACTCCCAGAGACGAGCAGTACTTC.